Included here is one T cell receptor (beta chain) sequence, with context. This sample was included in a study of blood T cell repertoires in COVID-19. Overall study: There were acute and convalescent COVID-19 samples, and they came from the United States, Italy and Spain.

Trimming cost V 1 base and J 7 bases, with 7 bases left between them. This CDR3 comprises 12 residues. Germline V gene data show CDR1 as SEHNR and CDR2 as FQNEAQ (reference sequence). Source study methods: Amplifying reference gene primers gave estimates of nucleated cell counts. Repertoires were generated with immunoSEQ multiplex PCR, while TCRdb's copy carries only in-frame clones and drops some. Clone size and V and J calls were adopted from that table, with D and trimming inferred from the DNA. There are 93,000 or so clones in the sample; about 80% occur only once, and approximately 13% lies in the top ten.

The source material was peripheral blood. This receptor was obtained from a human donor in a cohort sampled during active or convalescent COVID-19. The chain is built from TRBV7-9 and TRBJ2-5, with D possibly TRBD2 on 5 matching bases. CDR3 region: CASSLGEGTQYF. CDR3 sequence (DNA): TGTGCCAGCAGCTTAGGCGAGGGGACCCAGTACTTC.